This T cell receptor (beta chain) was sequenced for a study of T cells in localized non-small cell lung cancer. This clone was recorded a few times. What it binds is unknown. TCRdb keeps only in-frame clones here, not all; method: immunoSEQ multiplex PCR. The table shows about 1,400 clones, with over 35% occurring only once. Study observations and caveats: For the top 100 tumor clones, a median about 57 also appeared in adjacent lung. Longer overall survival was linked to higher blood T cell density.

The V segment lost 3 bases and the J segment 10 bases; nucleotides outside the gene matches: 8. The CDR3 is made up of 14 amino acids. Germline assignment: CDR1 SGHNT and CDR2 YENEEA. The sample consisted of normal lung tissue next to the tumor, taken before any cancer treatment. The V gene is TRBV11-3, the J gene TRBJ1-2, with 10 bases identical to TRBD1. This clonotype was sampled from a woman aged 35-75 years with stage I squamous cell lung carcinoma. CDR3 bases: TGTGCCAGCAGCTTGGGTGGACAGGGGGAGGTCTACACCTTC. This encodes CASSLGGQGEVYTF.